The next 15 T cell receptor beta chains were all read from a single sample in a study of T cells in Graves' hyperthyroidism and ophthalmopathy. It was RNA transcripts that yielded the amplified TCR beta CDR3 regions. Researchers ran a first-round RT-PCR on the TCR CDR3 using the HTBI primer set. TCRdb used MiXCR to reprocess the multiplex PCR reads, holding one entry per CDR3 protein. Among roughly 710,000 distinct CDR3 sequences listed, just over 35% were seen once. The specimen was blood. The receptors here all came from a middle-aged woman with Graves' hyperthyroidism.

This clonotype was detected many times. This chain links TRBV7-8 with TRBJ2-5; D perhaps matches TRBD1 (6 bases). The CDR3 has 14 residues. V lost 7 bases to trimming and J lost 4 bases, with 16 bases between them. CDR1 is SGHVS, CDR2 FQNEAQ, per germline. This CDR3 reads CASMEVGAGETQYF. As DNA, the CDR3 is TGTGCCAGCATGGAAGTGGGGGCCGGAGAGACCCAGTACTTC.

The CDR3 coding sequence is TGTGCCAGCAGCCGAACCGCCGAGTACCTGTTAACAACTAATGAAAAACTGTTTTTT. Translated, it gives CASSRTAEYLLTTNEKLFF. The rearrangement joins TRBV7-9 to TRBJ1-4; no definite D call. This CDR3 comprises 19 residues. The ends were cut back, 5 bases at V and 0 bases at J, with 22 bases in the middle. Germline V gene lookup returns CDR1 SEHNR and CDR2 FQNEAQ (reference sequence).

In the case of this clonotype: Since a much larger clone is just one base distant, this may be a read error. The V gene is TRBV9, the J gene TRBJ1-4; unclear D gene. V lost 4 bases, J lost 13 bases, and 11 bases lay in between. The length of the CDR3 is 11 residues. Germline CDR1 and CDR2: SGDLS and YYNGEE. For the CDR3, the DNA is TGTGCCAGCAGCTCAGGATCCAGACTGTTTTTT. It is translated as CASSSGSRLFF.

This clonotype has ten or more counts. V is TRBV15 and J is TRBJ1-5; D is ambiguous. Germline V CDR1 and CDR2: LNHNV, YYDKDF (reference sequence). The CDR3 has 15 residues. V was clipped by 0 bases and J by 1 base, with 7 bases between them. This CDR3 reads CATSRDLGSNQPQHF. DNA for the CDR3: TGTGCCACCAGCAGAGATCTCGGAAGCAATCAGCCCCAGCATTTT.

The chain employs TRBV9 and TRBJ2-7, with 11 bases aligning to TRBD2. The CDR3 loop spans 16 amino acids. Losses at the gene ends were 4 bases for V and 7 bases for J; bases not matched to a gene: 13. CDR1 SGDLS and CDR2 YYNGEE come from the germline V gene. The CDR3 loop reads CASSWGLAVGGVEQYF. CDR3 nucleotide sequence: TGTGCCAGCAGCTGGGGACTAGCGGTTGGGGGTGTGGAGCAGTACTTC.

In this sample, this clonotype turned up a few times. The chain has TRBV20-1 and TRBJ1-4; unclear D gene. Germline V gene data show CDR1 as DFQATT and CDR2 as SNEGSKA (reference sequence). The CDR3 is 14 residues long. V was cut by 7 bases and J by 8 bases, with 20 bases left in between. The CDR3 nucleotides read TGCAGTGTTGACCGGGGTTTGGGTCGAGAAAAACTGTTTTTT. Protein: CSVDRGLGREKLFF.

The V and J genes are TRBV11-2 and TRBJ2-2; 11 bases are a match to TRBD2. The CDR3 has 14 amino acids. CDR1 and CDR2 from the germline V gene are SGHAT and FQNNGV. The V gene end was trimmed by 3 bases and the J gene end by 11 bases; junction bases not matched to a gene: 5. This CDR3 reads CASSLGTSGVELFF. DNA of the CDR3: TGTGCCAGCAGCTTGGGGACTAGCGGAGTCGAGCTGTTTTTT.

The CDR3 spells CASERQGGGTGELFF. The CDR3 nucleotides are TGTGCCAGCGAGAGACAGGGAGGAGGCACCGGGGAGCTGTTTTTT. The rearrangement links TRBV6-1 to TRBJ2-2; possible D gene TRBD1, 7 bases. In germline, CDR1 is MNHNS, CDR2 SASEGT. The V end was cut by 8 bases, the J end by 4 bases, with 17 bases between. This CDR3 spans 15 amino acids.

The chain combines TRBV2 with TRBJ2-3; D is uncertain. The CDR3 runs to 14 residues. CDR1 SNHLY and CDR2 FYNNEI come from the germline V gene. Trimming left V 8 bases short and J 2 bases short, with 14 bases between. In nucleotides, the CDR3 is TGTGCCAGCTCACCTGTCAGACACACAGATACGCAGTATTTT. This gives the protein CASSPVRHTDTQYF. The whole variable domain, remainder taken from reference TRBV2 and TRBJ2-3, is EPEVTQTPSHQVTQMGQEVILRCVPISNHLYFYWYRQILGQKVEFLVSFYNNEISEKSEIFDDQFSVERPDGSNFTLKIRSTKLEDSAMYFCASSPVRHTDTQYFGPGTRLTVL.

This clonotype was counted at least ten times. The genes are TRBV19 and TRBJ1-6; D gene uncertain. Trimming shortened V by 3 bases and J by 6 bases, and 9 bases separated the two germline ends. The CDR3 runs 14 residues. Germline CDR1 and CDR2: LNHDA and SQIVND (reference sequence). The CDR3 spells CASSIDQRNSPLHF. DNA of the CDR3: TGTGCCAGTAGTATCGACCAGCGTAATTCACCCCTCCACTTT.

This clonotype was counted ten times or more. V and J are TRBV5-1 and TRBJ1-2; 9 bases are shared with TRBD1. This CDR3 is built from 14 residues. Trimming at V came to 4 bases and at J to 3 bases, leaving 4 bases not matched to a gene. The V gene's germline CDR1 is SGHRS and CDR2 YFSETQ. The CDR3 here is CASSRDRVDYGYTF. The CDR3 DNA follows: TGCGCCAGCAGCCGGGACAGGGTGGACTATGGCTACACCTTC.

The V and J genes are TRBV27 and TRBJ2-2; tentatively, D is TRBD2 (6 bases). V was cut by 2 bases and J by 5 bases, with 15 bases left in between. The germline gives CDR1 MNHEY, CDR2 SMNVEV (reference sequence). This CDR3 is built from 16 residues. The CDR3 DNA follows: TGTGCCAGCAGTTTACGTGGGGCTAGCGATACCGGGGAGCTGTTTTTT. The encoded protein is CASSLRGASDTGELFF.

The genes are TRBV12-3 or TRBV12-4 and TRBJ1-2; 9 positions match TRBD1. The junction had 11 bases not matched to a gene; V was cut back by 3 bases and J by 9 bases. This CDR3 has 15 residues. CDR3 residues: CASSFGGPDRGSYTF. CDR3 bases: TGTGCCAGCAGTTTCGGGGGCCCGGACAGGGGTAGCTACACCTTC.

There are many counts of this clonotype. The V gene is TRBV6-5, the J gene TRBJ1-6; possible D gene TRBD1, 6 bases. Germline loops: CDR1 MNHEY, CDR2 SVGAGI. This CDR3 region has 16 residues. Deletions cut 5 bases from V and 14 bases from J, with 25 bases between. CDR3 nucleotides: TGTGCCAGCAGTCCACCAGGACAGACCGGATCGAACACCCTCCACTTT. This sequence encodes CASSPPGQTGSNTLHF.

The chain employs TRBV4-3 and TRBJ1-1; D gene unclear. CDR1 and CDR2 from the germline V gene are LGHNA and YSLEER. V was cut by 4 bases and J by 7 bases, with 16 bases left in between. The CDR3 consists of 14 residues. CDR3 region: CASSRANMGGEAFF. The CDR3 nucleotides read TGCGCCAGCAGCCGAGCGAACATGGGAGGTGAAGCTTTCTTT.